This TCR beta chain appears in the sequencing data of a study of response to subunit inactivated influenza vaccine. Whole-study results and caveats: It was suggested by the authors that few new T cells are recruited by each seasonal influenza vaccination.

Germline assignment: CDR1 SGHTA and CDR2 FQGNSA. The CDR3 is 15 amino acids. The V segment lost 5 bases and the J segment 0 bases; nucleotides outside the gene matches: 2. Ten or more counts support this clonotype. Its matching antigen is unknown. Using its own MiXCR run on the RT-PCR reads, TCRdb lists one record per CDR3 protein. Here the sample spans more than 400,000 distinct CDR3 sequences, 7.2% being singletons. The sequence came from a man between 50 and 70 years old who received an inactivated influenza vaccine. Sequencing was performed on PBMCs from blood, taken 23 to 25 months after vaccination. V and J are TRBV7-2 and TRBJ2-7; the match to TRBD2 covers 12 bases. The CDR3 protein is CASSRLAGASYEQYF. CDR3 coding DNA: TGTGCCAGCAGCAGACTAGCGGGGGCCTCCTACGAGCAGTACTTC.